A selection of T cell receptor beta chains follows, all from one sample in a study of blood T cell repertoires in COVID-19. Profiling relied on immunoSEQ multiplex PCR, and the TCRdb table lists in-frame clones only, not all of them. Among under 150,000 clones, 70% to 90% were seen once, and the ten largest hold under 2.5%. Sequenced: PBMCs or T cells enriched from blood (not recorded which). These receptors all stem from a woman aged 50 to 60 who had recovered from COVID-19. Each CDR3 is given with its conserved first and last residue. The listing skips clone size in some rows; elsewhere it reads once, few, many or a size class.

clone size: -
V gene: TRBV7-2
J gene: TRBJ2-5
CDR3 protein: CASSRDRGRETQYF

clone size: -
V gene: TRBV7-2
J gene: TRBJ1-4
CDR3 protein: CASSEGQGWEKLFF

clone size: -
V gene: TRBV5-1
J gene: TRBJ2-5
CDR3 protein: CASSALDTQETQYF

clone size: -
V gene: TRBV6-5
J gene: TRBJ2-5
CDR3 protein: CASSSNTGFQETQYF

clone size: -
V gene: TRBV27
J gene: TRBJ1-2
CDR3 protein: CASSDRGPNYGYTF

clone size: -
V gene: TRBV24-1
J gene: TRBJ2-3
CDR3 protein: CATSDFSGGPDTQYF

clone size: once
V gene: TRBV5-6
J gene: TRBJ2-3
CDR3 protein: CASSRTGWGTQYF

clone size: -
V gene: TRBV5-5
J gene: TRBJ2-2
CDR3 protein: CASSDPPAGASTGELFF

clone size: once
V gene: TRBV9
J gene: TRBJ2-1
CDR3 protein: CASSVARTGAAYNEQFF

clone size: -
V gene: TRBV6-5
J gene: TRBJ2-7
CDR3 protein: CASSYSGQRSYEQYF

clone size: -
V gene: TRBV23-1
J gene: TRBJ1-5
CDR3 protein: CASRGQGDVSNQPQHF

clone size: -
V gene: TRBV1
J gene: TRBJ2-7
CDR3 protein: CTSSQGLLAGAEGEQYF

clone size: once
V gene: TRBV11-3
J gene: TRBJ2-2
CDR3 protein: CASSLEGGTTGELFF

clone size: -
V gene: TRBV5-5
J gene: TRBJ2-3
CDR3 protein: CASSPSGGSTDTQYF

clone size: -
V gene: TRBV7-2
J gene: TRBJ1-5
CDR3 protein: CASSLAGAQPQHF